Each of the 9 T cell receptor beta chains below was sequenced from the same sample in a study of blood T cell repertoires in COVID-19. TCRdb's copy holds only in-frame clones and misses some; the assay was immunoSEQ multiplex PCR. The sample gives 100,000 to 150,000 clones, approximately 88% of which show up once; 2% to 2.5% is in the top ten. The sequenced sample consisted of peripheral blood. These receptors were obtained from a man aged 65-85 years with active COVID-19.

The chain is built from TRBV15 and TRBJ2-7; 8 bases are a match to TRBD2. With V trimmed by 5 bases and J by 2 bases, 8 bases remained unmatched. This CDR3 contains 15 residues. The V gene's germline CDR1 is LNHNV and CDR2 YYDKDF (reference sequence). Written as DNA, the CDR3 is TGTGCCACCAGCCCCCTCAGAGCGGGGGCCTACGAGCAGTACTTC. This encodes CATSPLRAGAYEQYF. Using reference TRBV15 and TRBJ2-7 for the parts outside the CDR3, the full variable domain is DAMVIQNPRYQVTQFGKPVTLSCSQTLNHNVMYWYQQKSSQAPKLLFHYYDKDFNNEADTPDNFQSRRPNTSFCFLDIRSPGLGDTAMYLCATSPLRAGAYEQYFGPGTRLTVT.

The rearrangement joins TRBV6-2 or TRBV6-3 to TRBJ2-7; D gene uncertain. V lost 3 bases to trimming and J lost 3 bases, with 6 bases between them. CDR3 length equals 12 residues. Germline V lookup: CDR1 MNHEY, CDR2 SVGEGT. The CDR3 loop reads CASSYPSYEQYF. In DNA, the CDR3 is TGTGCCAGCAGTTATCCTAGCTACGAGCAGTACTTC.

This chain joins TRBV3-1 (or the pseudogene TRBV3-2) and TRBJ2-1; 12 bases match TRBD2. V lost 1 base and J lost 2; bases outside the gene matches: 3. The CDR3 contains 17 residues. The germline V gene has CDR1 LGHDT and CDR2 YNNKEL (reference sequence). The CDR3 DNA reads as TGTGCCAGCAGCCAAGCGGGACTAGCGGGTACCTACAATGAGCAGTTCTTC. Its protein product is CASSQAGLAGTYNEQFF.

This clone showed up just a few times. V and J are TRBV28 and TRBJ2-7; 8 bases line up with TRBD1. The CDR3 contains 14 residues. Looked up from germline, CDR1 is MDHEN and CDR2 is SYDVKM. J gave up 3 bases and V 7 bases, and 8 bases lay outside the gene matches. CDR3 sequence: CASTKMDRDYEQYF. CDR3 nucleotide sequence: TGTGCCAGCACTAAGATGGACAGGGACTACGAGCAGTACTTC.

The chain has TRBV7-3 and TRBJ1-1; 7 nucleotides agree with TRBD1. CDR3 length equals 15 residues. Germline V lookup: CDR1 SGHTA, CDR2 FQGTGA. With V trimmed by 0 bases and J by 5 bases, 6 bases remained unmatched. CDR3 nucleotide sequence: TGTGCCAGCAGCTTAACAACAGGGGTGCGGACTGAAGCTTTCTTT. It translates to CASSLTTGVRTEAFF.

This clone was observed once. CDR3 sequence: CASSLAWARGTVPNYGYTF. The DNA of the CDR3 is TGTGCCAGCAGTTTGGCCTGGGCAAGGGGGACAGTTCCTAACTATGGCTACACCTTC. This sequence joins TRBV27 and TRBJ1-2, with 7 bases that match TRBD1. With 3 bases clipped from V and 0 bases from J, the junction kept 16 bases outside the gene matches. The germline gives CDR1 MNHEY, CDR2 SMNVEV (reference sequence). The CDR3 is 19 residues long.

The chain combines TRBV28 with TRBJ1-3, with 7 bases lining up with TRBD1. The ends lost 4 bases at V and 0 bases at J; junction bases unmatched: 9. Looked up from germline, CDR1 is MDHEN and CDR2 is SYDVKM. The CDR3 consists of 17 residues. In nucleotides, the CDR3 is TGTGCCAGCAGTTCCCCCGGGGACAGCAGCTCTGGAAACACCATATATTTT. Translated, it gives CASSSPGDSSSGNTIYF.

This chain connects TRBV3-1 (or the pseudogene TRBV3-2) to TRBJ2-7; D gene uncertain. Trimming pared 0 bases from V and 0 bases from J, leaving 9 bases between. The CDR3 is made up of 15 amino acids. CDR1 and CDR2 (germline): LGHDT, YNNKEL (reference sequence). Written as DNA, the CDR3 is TGTGCCAGCAGCCAAGATTTCCGCGCCTCCTACGAGCAGTACTTC. Protein: CASSQDFRASYEQYF.

This chain joins TRBV28 and TRBJ2-2, with TRBD2 matching 15 bases. Looked up from germline, CDR1 is MDHEN and CDR2 is SYDVKM. V dropped 6 bases and J dropped 5; count of bases not matched to a gene: 7. The CDR3 spans 17 residues. The DNA of the CDR3 is TGTGCCAGCAGAACCAGGACTAGCGGGAGGGTTACCGGGGAGCTGTTTTTT. Its translation: CASRTRTSGRVTGELFF. Filled out from reference TRBV28 and TRBJ2-2, the complete variable domain reads DVKVTQSSRYLVKRTGEKVFLECVQDMDHENMFWYRQDPGLGLRLIYFSYDVKMKEKGDIPEGYSVSREKKERFSLILESASTNQTSMYLCASRTRTSGRVTGELFFGEGSRLTVL.